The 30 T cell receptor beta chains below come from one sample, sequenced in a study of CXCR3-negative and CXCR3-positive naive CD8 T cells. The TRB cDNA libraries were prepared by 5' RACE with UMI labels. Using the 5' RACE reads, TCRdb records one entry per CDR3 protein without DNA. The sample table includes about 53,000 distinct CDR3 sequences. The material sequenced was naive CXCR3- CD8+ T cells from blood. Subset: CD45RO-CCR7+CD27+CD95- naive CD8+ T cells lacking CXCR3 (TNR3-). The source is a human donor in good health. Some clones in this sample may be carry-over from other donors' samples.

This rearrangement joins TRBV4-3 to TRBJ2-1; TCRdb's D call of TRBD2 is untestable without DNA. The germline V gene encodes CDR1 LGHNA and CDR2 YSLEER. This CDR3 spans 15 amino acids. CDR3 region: CASSRTSGLYNEQFF.

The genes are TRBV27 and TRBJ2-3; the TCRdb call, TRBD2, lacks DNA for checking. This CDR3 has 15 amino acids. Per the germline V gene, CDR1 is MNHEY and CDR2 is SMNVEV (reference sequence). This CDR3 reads CASSTRGGARDTQYF.

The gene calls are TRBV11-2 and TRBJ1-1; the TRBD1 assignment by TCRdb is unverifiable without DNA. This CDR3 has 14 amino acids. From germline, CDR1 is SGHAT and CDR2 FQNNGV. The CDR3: CASRSTGMNTEAFF.

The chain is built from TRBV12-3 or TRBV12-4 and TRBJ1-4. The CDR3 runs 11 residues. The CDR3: CASTENEKLFF.

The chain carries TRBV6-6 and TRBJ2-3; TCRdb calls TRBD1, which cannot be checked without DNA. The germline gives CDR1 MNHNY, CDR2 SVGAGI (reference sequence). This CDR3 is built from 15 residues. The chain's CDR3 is CASSLGTGETDTQYF.

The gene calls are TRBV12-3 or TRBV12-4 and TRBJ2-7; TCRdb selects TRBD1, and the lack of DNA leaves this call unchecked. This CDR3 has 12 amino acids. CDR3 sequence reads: CASGDRGYEQYF.

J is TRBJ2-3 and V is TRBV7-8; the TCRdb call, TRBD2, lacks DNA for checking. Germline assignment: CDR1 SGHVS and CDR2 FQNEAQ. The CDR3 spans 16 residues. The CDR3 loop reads CASSSHMGGPTDTQYF.

CDR3: CASSLDTFSPSYEQYF. The chain joins TRBV5-1 to TRBJ2-7. Per the germline V gene, CDR1 is SGHRS and CDR2 is YFSETQ. The CDR3 has 16 amino acids.

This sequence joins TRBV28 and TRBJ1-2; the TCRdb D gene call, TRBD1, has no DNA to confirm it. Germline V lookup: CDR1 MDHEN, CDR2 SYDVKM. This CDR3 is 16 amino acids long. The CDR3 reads CASSLPLDTLNYGYTF.

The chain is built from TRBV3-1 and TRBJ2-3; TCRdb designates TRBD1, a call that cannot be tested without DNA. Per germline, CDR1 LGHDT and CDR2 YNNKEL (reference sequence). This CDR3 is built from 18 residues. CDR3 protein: CASSQSPEGAYYTDTQYF.

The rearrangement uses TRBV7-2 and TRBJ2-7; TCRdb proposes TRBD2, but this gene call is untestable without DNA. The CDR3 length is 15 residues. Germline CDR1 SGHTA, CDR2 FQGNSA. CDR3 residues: CASSPPDRPPYEQYF.

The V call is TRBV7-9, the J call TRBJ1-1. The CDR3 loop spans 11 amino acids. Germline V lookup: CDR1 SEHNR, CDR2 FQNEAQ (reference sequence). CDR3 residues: CASSFGLEAFF.

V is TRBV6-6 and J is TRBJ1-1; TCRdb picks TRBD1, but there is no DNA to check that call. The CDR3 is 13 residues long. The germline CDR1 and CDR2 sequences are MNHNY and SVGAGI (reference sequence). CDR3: CASTQGTNTEAFF.

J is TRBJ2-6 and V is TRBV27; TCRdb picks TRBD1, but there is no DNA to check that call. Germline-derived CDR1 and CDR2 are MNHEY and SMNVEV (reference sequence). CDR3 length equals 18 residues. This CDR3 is CASSLLTGGAPGANVLTF. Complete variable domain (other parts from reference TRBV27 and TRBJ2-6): EAQVTQNPRYLITVTGKKLTVTCSQNMNHEYMSWYRQDPGLGLRQIYYSMNVEVTDKGDVPEGYKVSRKEKRNFPLILESPSPNQTSLYFCASSLLTGGAPGANVLTFGAGSRLTVL.

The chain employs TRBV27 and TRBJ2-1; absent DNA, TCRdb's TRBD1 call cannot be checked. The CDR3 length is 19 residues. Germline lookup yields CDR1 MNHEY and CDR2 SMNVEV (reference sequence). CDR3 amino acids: CASSLSIGTGGPNPNEQFF.

CDR3 in amino acids: CASSSRDTTYEQYF. The V call is TRBV28, the J call TRBJ2-7; as DNA is missing, the TRBD1 call by TCRdb cannot be tested. Germline values: CDR1 MDHEN, CDR2 SYDVKM. The CDR3 extends over 14 amino acids.

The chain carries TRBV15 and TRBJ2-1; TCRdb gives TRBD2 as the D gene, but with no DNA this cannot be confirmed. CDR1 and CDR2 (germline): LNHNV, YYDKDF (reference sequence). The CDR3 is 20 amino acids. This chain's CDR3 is CATSRFRTSGGNFSYNEQFF. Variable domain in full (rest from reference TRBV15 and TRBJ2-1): DAMVIQNPRYQVTQFGKPVTLSCSQTLNHNVMYWYQQKSSQAPKLLFHYYDKDFNNEADTPDNFQSRRPNTSFCFLDIRSPGLGDTAMYLCATSRFRTSGGNFSYNEQFFGPGTRLTVL.

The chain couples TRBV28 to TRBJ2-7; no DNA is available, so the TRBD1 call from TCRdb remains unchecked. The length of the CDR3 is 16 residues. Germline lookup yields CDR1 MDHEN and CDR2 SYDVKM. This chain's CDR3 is CASSQGEQYNSYEQYF.

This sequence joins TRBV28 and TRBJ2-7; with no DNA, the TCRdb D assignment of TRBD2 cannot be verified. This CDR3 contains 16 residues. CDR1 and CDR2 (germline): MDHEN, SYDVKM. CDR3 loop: CASKDAGALSTRVQYF.

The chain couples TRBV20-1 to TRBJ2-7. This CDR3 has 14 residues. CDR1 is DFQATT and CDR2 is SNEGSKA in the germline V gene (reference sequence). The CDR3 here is CSATRQVSVYEQYF.

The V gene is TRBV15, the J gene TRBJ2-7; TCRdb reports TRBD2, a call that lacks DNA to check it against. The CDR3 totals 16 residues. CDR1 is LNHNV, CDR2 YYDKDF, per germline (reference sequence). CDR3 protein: CATSAPGLAGSYEQYF.

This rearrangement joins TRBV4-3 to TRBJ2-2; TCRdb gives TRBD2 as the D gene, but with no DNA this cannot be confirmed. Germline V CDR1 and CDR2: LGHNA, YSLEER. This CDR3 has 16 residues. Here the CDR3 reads CASSQAGGAGAGELFF.

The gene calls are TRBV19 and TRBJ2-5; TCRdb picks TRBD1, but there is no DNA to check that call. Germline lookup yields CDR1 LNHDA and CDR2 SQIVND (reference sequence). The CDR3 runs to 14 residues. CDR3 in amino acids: CASSNVGGQETQYF.

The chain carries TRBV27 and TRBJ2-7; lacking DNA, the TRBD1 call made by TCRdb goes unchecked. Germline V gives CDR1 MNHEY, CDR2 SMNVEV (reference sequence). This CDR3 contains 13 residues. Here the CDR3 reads CASSLGGVNEQYF.

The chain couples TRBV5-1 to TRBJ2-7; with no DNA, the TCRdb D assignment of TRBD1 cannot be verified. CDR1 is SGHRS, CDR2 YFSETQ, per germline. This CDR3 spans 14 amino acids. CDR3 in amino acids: CASSLGTGINEQYF. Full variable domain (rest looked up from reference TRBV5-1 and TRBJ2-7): KAGVTQTPRYLIKTRGQQVTLSCSPISGHRSVSWYQQTPGQGLQFLFEYFSETQRNKGNFPGRFSGRQFSNSRSEMNVSTLELGDSALYLCASSLGTGINEQYFGPGTRLTVT.

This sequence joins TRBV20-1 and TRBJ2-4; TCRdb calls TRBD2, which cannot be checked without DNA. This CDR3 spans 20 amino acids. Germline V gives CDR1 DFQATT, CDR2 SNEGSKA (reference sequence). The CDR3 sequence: CSARTSGVYSGRGAKNIQYF.

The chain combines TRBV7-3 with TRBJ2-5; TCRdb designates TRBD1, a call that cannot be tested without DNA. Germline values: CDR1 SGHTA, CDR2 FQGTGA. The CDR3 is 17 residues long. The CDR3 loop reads CASSSLPPGHIQETQYF.

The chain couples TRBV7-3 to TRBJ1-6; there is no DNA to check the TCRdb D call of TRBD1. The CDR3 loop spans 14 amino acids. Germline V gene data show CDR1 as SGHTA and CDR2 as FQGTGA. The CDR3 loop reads CASSFDSSNSPLHF.

CDR3 sequence reads: CASNWGRYYEQYF. V is TRBV21-1 and J is TRBJ2-7. TRBV21-1 is listed as a pseudogene. There are 13 residues in the CDR3.

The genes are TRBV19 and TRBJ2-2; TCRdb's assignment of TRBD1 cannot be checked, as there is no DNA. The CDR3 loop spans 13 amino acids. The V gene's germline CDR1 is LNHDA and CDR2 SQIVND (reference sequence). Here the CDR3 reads CASDRGYTGELFF.